One and the same sample provided the 6 T cell receptor beta chains below, sequenced in a study of T cells in Graves' hyperthyroidism and ophthalmopathy. There were TCR beta CDR3 regions amplified from RNA transcripts. The TCR CDR3 first-round RT-PCR relied on the HTBI primer set. TCRdb reprocessed the multiplex PCR reads via MiXCR and lists one record per CDR3 protein. Of about 280,000 distinct CDR3 sequences listed, 20% to 25% are singletons. What was sequenced was blood. These receptors were taken from a man aged 40-49 years with Graves' hyperthyroidism that later progressed to Graves' ophthalmopathy.

This sequence joins TRBV6-2 or TRBV6-3 and TRBJ2-2; D might be TRBD2 (5 bases). The CDR3 covers 19 residues. Between the trimmed V and J ends, which lost 2 bases and 2 bases, there was a span of 21 bases. Germline-derived CDR1 and CDR2 are MNHEY and SVGEGT. The CDR3 sequence: CASSYEPGSGKTNTGELFF. The CDR3, as DNA: TGTGCCAGCAGTTACGAGCCGGGATCCGGGAAGACTAACACCGGGGAGCTGTTTTTT.

The table lists this clonotype with many counts. This chain links TRBV29-1 with TRBJ1-2, with a possible D match to TRBD1 (6 bases). The CDR3 extends over 11 amino acids. Trimming removed 6 bases at V and 8 bases at J, with 13 bases between. Germline V gene data show CDR1 as SQVTM and CDR2 as ANQGSEA. The CDR3 region is CSVDTGYGYTF. CDR3 in DNA: TGCAGCGTAGATACAGGGTACGGCTACACCTTC.

This clonotype was counted at least ten times. The CDR3 nucleotides are TGTGCCACCAGACGGACAGGGAACACTGAAGCTTTCTTT. Protein sequence: CATRRTGNTEAFF. This chain links TRBV24-1 with TRBJ1-1, with TRBD1 matching over 7 bases. CDR1 and CDR2 from the germline V gene are KGHDR and SFDVKD. The CDR3 sequence is 13 residues long. Trimming at V came to 7 bases and at J to 1 base, leaving 2 bases not matched to a gene.

This clonotype was seen many times. The chain joins TRBV10-3 to TRBJ1-3; no firm D call. The CDR3 totals 13 residues. With 7 bases removed from V and 0 bases from J, the gap between germline ends came to 7 bases. Germline V gene sequence: CDR1 ENHRY, CDR2 SYGVKD. CDR3 in amino acids: CAITGNSGNTIYF. Here the CDR3 DNA reads TGTGCCATCACGGGGAACTCTGGAAACACCATATATTTT.

Written as DNA, the CDR3 is TGTGCCAGCAGTTTACGCCGGGACAGGGGGCACGACGAGCAGTACTTC. It yields the protein CASSLRRDRGHDEQYF. The V call is TRBV27, the J call TRBJ2-7; 12 bases line up with TRBD1. CDR1 is MNHEY, CDR2 SMNVEV, per germline (reference sequence). This CDR3 is 16 amino acids long. V lost 2 bases and J lost 5; bases outside the gene matches: 7.

This clonotype was detected ten times or more. V and J are TRBV27 and TRBJ2-7; 8 nucleotides align to TRBD2. CDR3 length: 16 residues. J was trimmed by 4 bases and V by 6 bases; bases with no gene match: 14. The germline gives CDR1 MNHEY, CDR2 SMNVEV (reference sequence). The CDR3 here is CASSPGGAGGRYEQYF. CDR3 in DNA: TGTGCCAGCAGCCCCGGCGGCGCGGGAGGTCGGTACGAGCAGTACTTC.